This TCR beta chain is from a study of Ad26.COV2.S vaccination and SARS-CoV-2 variants (dated by TCRdb to about 2021). As for the study more broadly: Vaccine-arm donors were drawn from COV1001, a multicentre, randomized, double-blind, placebo-controlled phase I-IIa trial of Ad26.COV2.S in healthy adults. Ad26.COV2.S was administered intramuscularly at a dose of 5x10^10 or 1x10^11 viral particles, either as one shot or as two shots given 56 days apart. A total of around 32 samples were included in the TCR-sequenced set, comprising approximately 20 Ad26.COV2.S vaccine recipients, 5 placebo recipients and 8 SARS-CoV-2 convalescent individuals. TCRbeta repertoire sequencing served as the tool for gauging how specific and how broad the SARS-CoV-2-reactive T cell receptors were following Ad26.COV2.S vaccination. Trial participants were randomized into five groups of five: low-dose or high-dose Ad26.COV2.S given once or twice, or placebo on both occasions. Throughout the experiments and outcome assessment, investigators stayed blinded to trial group allocation. Study-level results and caveats: Compared with placebo recipients, Ad26.COV2.S recipients showed higher spike-specific TCR breadth (P = 0.0014). The authors noted that the TCR breadth and depth analyses may have underestimated total T cell responses. After vaccination, spike-specific CD8+ and CD4+ T cell responses were reported to show substantial breadth. The study was not powered for comparison of responses between vaccine doses or regimens. Vaccine and placebo recipients had comparable non-spike TCR breadth, which fits with the vaccine containing only spike.

Remarks on this clone: No antigen is known for it. It has no much larger one-base neighbor in the sample; base qualities were not kept.

V is clipped by 4 bases and J by 4 bases, and the sequence between their germline boundaries is 11 bases long. CDR3 length: 14 amino acids, cysteine to phenylalanine. The read is trimmed to its CDR3 DNA, 42 bases read in frame from base 1. The CDR1 and CDR2 encoded by the germline V gene are SGHDN and FVKESK. Interpreted using the paper, the treatment or condition label stands for: some 19 received Ad26.COV2.S at low or high dose, single or two shots; several received placebo; per-sample allocation not given. Repertoires of vaccine and placebo recipients were sequenced from samples taken on day 63 after the first injection. Cohort 1b enrolled 25 adults aged 18-55 years at a single site in Boston, USA, between 29 July and 7 August 2020. Ad26.COV2.S was a replication-incompetent adenovirus type 26 vector expressing a prefusion-stabilized SARS-CoV-2 spike protein from the original Wuhan strain. The immunoSEQ Assay was the method used to sequence TCRbeta CDR3 regions. After extraction, genomic DNA underwent amplification by bias-controlled multiplex PCR, followed by high-throughput sequencing. The authors' analysis ran thus. Collapsing and filtering of sequences were performed to quantify the absolute abundance of each unique TCRbeta CDR3 region. Usable DNA was measured by amplifying reference genes present in all nucleated cells, and TCRbeta template counts were normalized to that usable DNA to estimate T cell fraction. Repertoire TCRs were annotated as SARS-CoV-2-specific when V gene, CDR3 amino acid sequence and J gene were exactly matched to a known reactive TCR set. The reference SARS-CoV-2 TCR set was obtained from MIRA and was filtered for enrichment in COVID-19-positive ImmuneCODE repertoires, whereby public or cross-reactive TCRs were removed. Using the MIRA antigens, annotated TCRs were further analysed by specific ORF or by position within an ORF. Breadth was defined as annotated unique rearrangements over total unique productive rearrangements; depth was the summed frequency of those rearrangements. TCR breadth was compared between groups using two-sided Wilcoxon rank-sum tests. Entries here come from immuneACCESS through TCRdb and include only in-frame sequences with V and J called. Some clones fail to appear in such tables; in the studies checked, an unresolved V gene covers under half of the shortfall, and the cause of the remainder is unknown. D and trimming come from the DNA, and the V and J calls and clone size come from that table. Present in this sample are 350,000 to 450,000 clones, around 84% of which were seen just once. The top ten clonotypes cover less than 4% of the sample.

The sample consisted of peripheral blood, taken in a trial of Ad26.COV2.S vaccine versus placebo. The source of this sequence is a person between 18 and 59 years old who received the Ad26.COV2.S COVID-19 vaccine or a placebo. The chain employs TRBV14 and TRBJ1-5; the D segment cannot be called with confidence. The CDR3 has the sequence CASSPLGANQPQHF. In nucleotides, the sequence is TGTGCCAGCAGCCCTTTGGGAGCTAATCAGCCCCAGCATTTT. With the portions outside the CDR3 filled from the reference TRBV14 and TRBJ1-5 genes, the complete variable region becomes EAGVTQFPSHSVIEKGQTVTLRCDPISGHDNLYWYRRVMGKEIKFLLHFVKESKQDESGMPNNRFLAERTGGTYSTLKVQPAELEDSGVYFCASSPLGANQPQHFGDGTRLSIL.